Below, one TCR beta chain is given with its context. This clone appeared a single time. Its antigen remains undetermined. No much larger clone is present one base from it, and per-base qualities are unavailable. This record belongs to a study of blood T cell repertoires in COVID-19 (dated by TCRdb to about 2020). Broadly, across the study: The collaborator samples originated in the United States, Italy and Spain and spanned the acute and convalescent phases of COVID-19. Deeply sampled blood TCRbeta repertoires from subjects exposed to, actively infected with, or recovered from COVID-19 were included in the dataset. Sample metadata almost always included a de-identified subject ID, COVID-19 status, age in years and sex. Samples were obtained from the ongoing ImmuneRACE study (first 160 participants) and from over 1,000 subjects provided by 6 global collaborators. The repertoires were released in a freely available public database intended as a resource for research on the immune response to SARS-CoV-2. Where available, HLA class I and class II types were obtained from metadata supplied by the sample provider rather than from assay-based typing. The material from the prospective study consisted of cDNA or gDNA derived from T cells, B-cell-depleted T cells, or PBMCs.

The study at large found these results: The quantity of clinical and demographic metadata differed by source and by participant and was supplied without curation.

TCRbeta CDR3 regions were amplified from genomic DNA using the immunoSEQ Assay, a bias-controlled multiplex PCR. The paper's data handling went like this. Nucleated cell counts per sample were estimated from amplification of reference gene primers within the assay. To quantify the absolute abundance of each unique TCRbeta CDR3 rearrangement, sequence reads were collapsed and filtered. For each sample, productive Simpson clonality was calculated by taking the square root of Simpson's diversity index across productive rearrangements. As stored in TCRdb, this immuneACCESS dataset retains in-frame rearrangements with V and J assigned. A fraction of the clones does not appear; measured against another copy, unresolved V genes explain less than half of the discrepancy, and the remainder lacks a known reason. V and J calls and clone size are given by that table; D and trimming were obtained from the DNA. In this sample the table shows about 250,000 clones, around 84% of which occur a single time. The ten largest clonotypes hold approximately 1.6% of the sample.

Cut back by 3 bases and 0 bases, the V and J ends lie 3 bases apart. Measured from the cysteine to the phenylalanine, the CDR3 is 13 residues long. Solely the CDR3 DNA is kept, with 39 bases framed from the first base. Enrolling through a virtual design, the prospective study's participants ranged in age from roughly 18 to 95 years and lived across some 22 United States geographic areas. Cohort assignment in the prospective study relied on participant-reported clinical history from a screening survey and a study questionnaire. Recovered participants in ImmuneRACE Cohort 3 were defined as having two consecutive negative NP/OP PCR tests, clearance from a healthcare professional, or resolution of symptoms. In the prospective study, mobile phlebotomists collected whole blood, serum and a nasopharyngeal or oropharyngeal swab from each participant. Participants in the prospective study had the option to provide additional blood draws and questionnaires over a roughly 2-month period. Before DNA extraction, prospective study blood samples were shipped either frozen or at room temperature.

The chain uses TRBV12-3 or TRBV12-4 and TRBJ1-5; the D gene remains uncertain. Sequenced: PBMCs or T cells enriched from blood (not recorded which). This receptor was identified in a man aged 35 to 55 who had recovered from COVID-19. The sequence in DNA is TGTGCCAGCAGTTTCGGTAGCAATCAGCCCCAGCATTTT. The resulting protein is CASSFGSNQPQHF.